This is a list of T cell receptor beta chains from one sample in a study of blood T cell repertoires in COVID-19. Sequencing used immunoSEQ multiplex PCR; TCRdb keeps in-frame clones, though not all of them. The sample lists some 200,000 clones, approximately 86% seen once, with around 2.1% in the top ten. Sequencing was performed on PBMCs or T cells enriched from blood (not recorded which). The receptors stem from a woman aged 25 to 39 who had recovered from COVID-19. Each CDR3 is given with its conserved first and last residue. Each record gives: J gene, clone size, D gene, CDR3 length, V gene, CDR3 protein, CDR3 DNA. D genes are given only for firm matches. Clone size, where shown, is once, few, many, or a class for clones that have expanded.

TRBJ2-5 - TRBD1 16 TRBV2 CASSYFPGQGGETQYF TGTGCCAGCAGTTACTTTCCGGGACAGGGGGGAGAGACCCAGTACTTC
TRBJ2-7 - - 13 TRBV5-1 CAKNWRPAYEQYF TGCGCCAAAAATTGGCGGCCCGCCTACGAGCAGTACTTC
TRBJ1-1 - TRBD1 12 TRBV18 CASSPGTEEAFF TGTGCCAGCTCACCAGGGACAGAAGAAGCTTTCTTT
TRBJ2-7 - TRBD1 13 TRBV29-1 CSVRDRDSYEQYF TGCAGCGTCCGGGACAGGGACTCCTACGAGCAGTACTTC
TRBJ1-1 few - 14 TRBV29-1 CSVEAPHKNTEAFF TGCAGCGTTGAAGCCCCCCACAAGAACACTGAAGCTTTCTTT
TRBJ2-7 few - 13 TRBV6-5 CASKPLQRVEQYF TGTGCCAGCAAGCCCCTTCAGCGGGTCGAGCAGTACTTC
TRBJ1-5 few TRBD1 14 TRBV7-2 CASSLEGQLGPQHF TGTGCCAGCAGCTTAGAGGGACAGTTAGGGCCCCAGCATTTT
TRBJ2-7 few - 15 TRBV2 CASSDPIGQDYEQYF TGTGCCAGCAGTGACCCGATTGGACAAGACTACGAGCAGTACTTC
TRBJ2-3 - - 15 TRBV27 CASSLLGGAGDTQYF TGTGCCAGCAGTTTACTGGGGGGGGCCGGAGATACGCAGTATTTT
TRBJ2-5 - TRBD2 14 TRBV27 CASSGRGGQETQYF TGTGCCAGCAGTGGACGGGGGGGCCAAGAGACCCAGTACTTC
TRBJ1-4 - - 14 TRBV5-1 CASSLSATNEKLFF TGCGCCAGCAGCTTGTCTGCAACTAATGAAAAACTGTTTTTT
TRBJ2-7 - TRBD1 16 TRBV5-1 CASSLRRGTDNYEQYF TGCGCCAGCAGCTTGAGACGTGGGACAGATAACTACGAGCAGTACTTC
TRBJ1-5 - - 12 TRBV19 CASRDTNQPQHF TGTGCCAGTAGGGACACCAATCAGCCCCAGCATTTT
TRBJ2-5 - TRBD2 14 TRBV5-1 CASTLGTTEETQYF TGCGCCAGCACCCTCGGGACTACGGAAGAGACCCAGTACTTC
TRBJ1-4 once TRBD1 15 TRBV28 CASRYRDRTNEKLFF TGTGCCAGCAGGTACCGGGACAGAACTAATGAAAAACTGTTTTTT
TRBJ2-1 - - 16 TRBV7-9 CASSLGTPDVGNEQFF TGTGCCAGCAGCTTAGGGACTCCCGACGTGGGCAATGAGCAGTTCTTC
TRBJ2-7 - TRBD2 16 TRBV11-1 CASSEPGGGSSYEQYF TGTGCCAGCAGCGAACCAGGTGGCGGGAGCTCCTACGAGCAGTACTTC
TRBJ1-4 once - 13 TRBV6-5 CASSYRGQEKLFF TGTGCCAGCAGTTACCGAGGACAGGAAAAACTGTTTTTT
TRBJ2-2 - - 15 TRBV7-8 CASSFGKGYTGELFF TGTGCCAGCAGCTTCGGTAAGGGGTACACCGGGGAGCTGTTTTTT
TRBJ1-5 - - 17 TRBV4-2 CASSQVRGEDRNQPQHF TGTGCCAGCAGCCAAGTTCGGGGGGAAGATCGCAATCAGCCCCAGCATTTT
TRBJ2-7 - TRBD1 11 TRBV30 CALDRAGEQYF TGTGCCTTAGACAGGGCCGGCGAGCAGTACTTC
TRBJ1-3 - - 13 TRBV28 CASFRGNANTIYF TGTGCCAGCTTCCGGGGAAATGCAAACACCATATATTTT
TRBJ2-1 - TRBD2 15 TRBV7-2 CASSLASGNYNEQFF TGTGCCAGCAGCTTAGCTAGCGGGAATTACAATGAGCAGTTCTTC
TRBJ1-2 - TRBD1 12 TRBV5-5 CASSARGVGYTF TGTGCCAGCAGCGCCAGGGGGGTTGGCTACACCTTC
TRBJ2-7 - - 13 TRBV5-1 CASSLGGNYEQYF TGCGCCAGCAGCTTGGGCGGAAACTACGAGCAGTACTTC
TRBJ2-2 - TRBD1 14 TRBV19 CASYGTGVTGELFF TGTGCCAGTTACGGGACAGGGGTTACCGGGGAGCTGTTTTTT
TRBJ2-3 - TRBD2 17 TRBV4-1 CASSPEGSGGYTDTQYF TGCGCCAGCAGCCCGGAGGGCAGCGGGGGGTACACAGATACGCAGTATTTT
TRBJ1-3 - TRBD1 14 TRBV19 CASSVQGKGNTIYF TGTGCCAGTAGTGTACAGGGGAAAGGAAACACCATATATTTT
TRBJ2-3 - - 14 TRBV19 CASKLETSTDTQYF TGTGCCAGTAAATTAGAGACTAGCACAGATACGCAGTATTTT
TRBJ1-4 - TRBD1 16 TRBV5-1 CASSATGQGKAEKLFF TGCGCCAGCAGCGCTACGGGACAGGGGAAGGCTGAAAAACTGTTTTTT
TRBJ2-1 - TRBD2 16 TRBV27 CASSPLGLAGRNEQFF TGTGCCAGCAGTCCGTTAGGGCTAGCGGGGCGTAATGAGCAGTTCTTC
TRBJ1-6 - TRBD1 15 TRBV6-2/TRBV6-3 CASSYPGTGGSPLHF TGTGCCAGCAGTTACCCCGGGACAGGGGGTTCACCCCTCCACTTT
TRBJ2-1 - TRBD2 15 TRBV30 CAWSVSSGGYNEQFF TGTGCCTGGAGTGTATCCAGCGGGGGTTACAATGAGCAGTTCTTC
TRBJ1-1 - - 16 TRBV9 CASSVVGKGHNTEAFF TGTGCCAGCAGCGTAGTCGGGAAGGGACATAACACTGAAGCTTTCTTT
TRBJ2-7 - - 15 TRBV4-2 CASSQGPGLSYEQYF TGTGCCAGCAGCCAAGGTCCGGGACTCTCCTACGAGCAGTACTTC
TRBJ1-5 - - 13 TRBV29-1 CSVAQGGNQPQHF TGCAGCGTTGCTCAGGGTGGCAATCAGCCCCAGCATTTT
TRBJ1-5 - - 14 TRBV19 CASSISSGDQPQHF TGTGCCAGTAGTATATCGTCAGGGGATCAGCCCCAGCATTTT
TRBJ1-1 - TRBD1 15 TRBV7-9 CASTEGNRGRTEAFF TGTGCCAGCACCGAAGGGAACAGGGGTAGGACTGAAGCTTTCTTT
TRBJ2-5 - TRBD1 14 TRBV2 CASREGTGEQTQYF TGTGCCAGCAGGGAGGGGACAGGGGAACAGACCCAGTACTTC
TRBJ2-5 few - 13 TRBV19 CASSINQGETQYF TGTGCCAGTAGTATCAATCAGGGGGAGACCCAGTACTTC
TRBJ2-1 - - 16 TRBV7-2 CASSKEPGNPYNEQFF TGTGCCAGCAGCAAAGAACCAGGGAACCCCTACAATGAGCAGTTCTTC
TRBJ1-3 - - 18 TRBV16 CASSHSPWGGRIGNTIYF TGTGCCAGCAGCCACTCCCCGTGGGGGGGGCGAATTGGAAACACCATATATTTT
TRBJ1-5 - - 13 TRBV7-2 CASSQGSNQPQHF TGTGCCAGCAGCCAGGGGAGCAATCAGCCCCAGCATTTT
TRBJ2-7 - TRBD2 16 TRBV5-1 CASSSGTSGSAYEQYF TGCGCCAGCAGCTCCGGGACTAGCGGGAGTGCCTACGAGCAGTACTTC
TRBJ2-1 once - 16 TRBV4-2 CASSQERSGFYNEQFF TGTGCCAGCAGCCAAGAGCGGTCCGGATTCTACAATGAGCAGTTCTTC